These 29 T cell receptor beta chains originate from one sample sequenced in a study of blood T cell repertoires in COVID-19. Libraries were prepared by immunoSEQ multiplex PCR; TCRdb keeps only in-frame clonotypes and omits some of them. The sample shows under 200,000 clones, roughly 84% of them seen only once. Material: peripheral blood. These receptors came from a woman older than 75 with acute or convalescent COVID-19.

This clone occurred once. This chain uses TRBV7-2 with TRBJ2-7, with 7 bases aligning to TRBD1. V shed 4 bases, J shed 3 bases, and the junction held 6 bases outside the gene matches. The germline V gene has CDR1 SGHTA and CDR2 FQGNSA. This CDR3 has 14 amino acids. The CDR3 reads CASSSQGVYYEQYF. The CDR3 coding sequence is TGTGCCAGCAGCTCCCAGGGGGTTTACTACGAGCAGTACTTC.

Here the CDR3 DNA reads TGCAGCGTGGAGAGGGTGCAGGGGGGTTACAATGAGCAGTTCTTC. It encodes CSVERVQGGYNEQFF. V usage is TRBV29-1 and J usage is TRBJ2-1; D possibly corresponds to TRBD1 (7 bases). The CDR3 extends over 15 amino acids. V was trimmed by 6 bases and J by 4 bases, leaving 19 bases between them. Germline V gene sequence: CDR1 SQVTM, CDR2 ANQGSEA.

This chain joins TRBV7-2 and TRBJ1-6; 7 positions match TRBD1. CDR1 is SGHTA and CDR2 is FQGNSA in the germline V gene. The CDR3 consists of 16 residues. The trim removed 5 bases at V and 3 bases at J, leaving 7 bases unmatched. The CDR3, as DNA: TGTGCCAGCAGCAACCCCGGGACAGACTATAATTCACCCCTCCACTTT. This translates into CASSNPGTDYNSPLHF.

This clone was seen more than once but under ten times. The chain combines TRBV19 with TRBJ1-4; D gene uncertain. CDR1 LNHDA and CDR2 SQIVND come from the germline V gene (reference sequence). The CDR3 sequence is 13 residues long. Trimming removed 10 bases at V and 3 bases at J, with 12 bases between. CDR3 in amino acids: CATGPTANEKLFF. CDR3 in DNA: TGTGCCACGGGTCCGACGGCTAATGAAAAACTGTTTTTT. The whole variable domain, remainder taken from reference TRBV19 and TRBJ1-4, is DGGITQSPKYLFRKEGQNVTLSCEQNLNHDAMYWYRQDPGQGLRLIYYSQIVNDFQKGDIAEGYSVSREKKESFPLTVTSAQKNPTAFYLCATGPTANEKLFFGSGTQLSVL.

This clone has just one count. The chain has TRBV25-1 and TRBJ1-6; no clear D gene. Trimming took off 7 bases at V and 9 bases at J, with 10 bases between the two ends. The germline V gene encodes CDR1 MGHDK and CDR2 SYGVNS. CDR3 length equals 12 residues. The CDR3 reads CASTAVFSPLHF. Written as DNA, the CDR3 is TGTGCCAGCACCGCGGTTTTTTCACCCCTCCACTTT.

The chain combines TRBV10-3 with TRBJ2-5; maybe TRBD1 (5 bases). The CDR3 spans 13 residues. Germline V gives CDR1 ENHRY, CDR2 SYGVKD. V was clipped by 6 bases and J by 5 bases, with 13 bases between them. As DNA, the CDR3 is TGTGCCATCAGGGACACTAATGGGGAGACCCAGTACTTC. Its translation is CAIRDTNGETQYF.

CDR3 DNA sequence: TGTGCCAGCAGTGACGAGGGCGCAGATACGCAGTATTTT. This translates into CASSDEGADTQYF. The V gene is TRBV2, the J gene TRBJ2-3, with D possibly TRBD2 on 5 matching bases. The germline gives CDR1 SNHLY, CDR2 FYNNEI. This CDR3 comprises 13 residues. V gave up 3 bases and J gave up 4 bases, with 8 bases separating them.

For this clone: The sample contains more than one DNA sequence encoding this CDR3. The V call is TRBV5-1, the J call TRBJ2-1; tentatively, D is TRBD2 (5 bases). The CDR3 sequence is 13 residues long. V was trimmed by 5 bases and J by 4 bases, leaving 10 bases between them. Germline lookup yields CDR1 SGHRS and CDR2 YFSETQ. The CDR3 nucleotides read TGCGCCAGCAGTTTACGAGGGTACAATGAGCAGTTCTTC. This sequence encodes CASSLRGYNEQFF.

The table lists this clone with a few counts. For the CDR3, the DNA is TGTGCCAGCAGACAAACAGGGTACGGTGAAGCTTTCTTT. Translated: CASRQTGYGEAFF. The chain employs TRBV7-2 and TRBJ1-1; possibly TRBD1 for D (6 bases). V was pared by 6 bases and J by 7 bases, with 15 bases between. This CDR3 has 13 amino acids. CDR1 is SGHTA and CDR2 is FQGNSA in the germline V gene.

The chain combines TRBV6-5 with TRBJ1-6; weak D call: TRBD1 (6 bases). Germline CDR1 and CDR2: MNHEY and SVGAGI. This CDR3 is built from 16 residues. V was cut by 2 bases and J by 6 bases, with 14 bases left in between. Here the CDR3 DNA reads TGTGCCAGCAGTTACGACGCCGGGACACCTAATTCACCCCTCCACTTT. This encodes CASSYDAGTPNSPLHF.

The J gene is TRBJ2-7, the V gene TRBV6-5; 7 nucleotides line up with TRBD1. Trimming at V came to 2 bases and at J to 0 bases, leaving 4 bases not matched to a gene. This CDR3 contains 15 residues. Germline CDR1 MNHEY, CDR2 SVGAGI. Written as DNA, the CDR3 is TGTGCCAGCAGTTACAGGGGGCCGGGCTCCTACGAGCAGTACTTC. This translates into CASSYRGPGSYEQYF.

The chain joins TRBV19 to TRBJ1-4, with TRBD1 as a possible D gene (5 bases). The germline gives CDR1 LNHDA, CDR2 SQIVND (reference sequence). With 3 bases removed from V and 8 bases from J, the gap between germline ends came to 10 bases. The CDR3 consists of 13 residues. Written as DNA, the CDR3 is TGTGCCAGTAGTATGGGGCAGCACGAAAAACTGTTTTTT. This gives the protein CASSMGQHEKLFF.

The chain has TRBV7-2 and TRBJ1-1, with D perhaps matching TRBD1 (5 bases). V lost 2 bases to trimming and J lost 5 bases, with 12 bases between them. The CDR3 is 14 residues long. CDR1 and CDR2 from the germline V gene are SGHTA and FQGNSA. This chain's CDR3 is CASSLQGGETEAFF. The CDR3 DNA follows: TGTGCCAGCAGCTTACAGGGAGGTGAAACTGAAGCTTTCTTT. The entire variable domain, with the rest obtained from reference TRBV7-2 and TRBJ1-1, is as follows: GAGVSQSPSNKVTEKGKDVELRCDPISGHTALYWYRQSLGQGLEFLIYFQGNSAPDKSGLPSDRFSAERTGGSVSTLTIQRTQQEDSAVYLCASSLQGGETEAFFGQGTRLTVV.

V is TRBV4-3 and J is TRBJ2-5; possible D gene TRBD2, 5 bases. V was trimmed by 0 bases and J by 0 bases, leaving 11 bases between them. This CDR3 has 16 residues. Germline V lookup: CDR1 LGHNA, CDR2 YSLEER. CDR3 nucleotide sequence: TGCGCCAGCAGCCAAGATAGGGAGCTGTACCAAGAGACCCAGTACTTC. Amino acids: CASSQDRELYQETQYF.

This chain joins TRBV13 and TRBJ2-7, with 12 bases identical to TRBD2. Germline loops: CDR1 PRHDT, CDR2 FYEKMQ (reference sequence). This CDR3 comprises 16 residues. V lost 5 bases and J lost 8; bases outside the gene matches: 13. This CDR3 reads CASSQKTSGSLGKQYF. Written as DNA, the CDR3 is TGTGCCAGCAGCCAAAAGACTAGCGGGAGTCTCGGCAAGCAGTACTTC. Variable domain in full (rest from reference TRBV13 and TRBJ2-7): AAGVIQSPRHLIKEKRETATLKCYPIPRHDTVYWYQQGPGQDPQFLISFYEKMQSDKGSIPDRFSAQQFSDYHSELNMSSLELGDSALYFCASSQKTSGSLGKQYFGPGTRLTVT.

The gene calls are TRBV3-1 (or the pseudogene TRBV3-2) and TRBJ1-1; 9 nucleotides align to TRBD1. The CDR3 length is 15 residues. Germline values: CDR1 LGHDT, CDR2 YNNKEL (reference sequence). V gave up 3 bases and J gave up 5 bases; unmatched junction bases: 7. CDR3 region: CASSHYGQGRTEAFF. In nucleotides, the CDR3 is TGTGCCAGCAGCCACTACGGACAGGGGAGGACTGAAGCTTTCTTT.

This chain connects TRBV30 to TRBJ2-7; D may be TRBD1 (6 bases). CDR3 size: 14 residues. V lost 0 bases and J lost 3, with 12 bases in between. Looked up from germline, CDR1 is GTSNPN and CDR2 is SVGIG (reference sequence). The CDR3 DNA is TGTGCCTGGAGTGTACTTGGACAGAACTACGAGCAGTACTTC. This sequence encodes CAWSVLGQNYEQYF.

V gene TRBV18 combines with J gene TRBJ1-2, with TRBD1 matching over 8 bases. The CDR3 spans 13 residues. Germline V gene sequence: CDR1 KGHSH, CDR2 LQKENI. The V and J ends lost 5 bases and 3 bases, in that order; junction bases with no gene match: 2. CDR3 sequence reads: CASSSGQDYGYTF. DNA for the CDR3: TGTGCCAGCTCATCGGGACAGGACTATGGCTACACCTTC.

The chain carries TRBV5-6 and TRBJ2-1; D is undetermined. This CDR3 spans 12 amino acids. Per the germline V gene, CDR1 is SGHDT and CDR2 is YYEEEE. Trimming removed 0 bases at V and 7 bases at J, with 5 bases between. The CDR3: CASSLVRNEQFF. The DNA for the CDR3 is TGTGCCAGCAGCTTGGTTAGAAATGAGCAGTTCTTC.

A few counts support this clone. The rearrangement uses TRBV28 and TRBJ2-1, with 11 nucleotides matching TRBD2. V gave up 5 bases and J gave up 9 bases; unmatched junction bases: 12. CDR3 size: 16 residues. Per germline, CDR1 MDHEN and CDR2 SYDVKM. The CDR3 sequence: CASSLTSGRKGSEQFF. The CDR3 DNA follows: TGTGCCAGCAGTCTTACTAGCGGGAGAAAAGGGAGTGAGCAGTTCTTC.

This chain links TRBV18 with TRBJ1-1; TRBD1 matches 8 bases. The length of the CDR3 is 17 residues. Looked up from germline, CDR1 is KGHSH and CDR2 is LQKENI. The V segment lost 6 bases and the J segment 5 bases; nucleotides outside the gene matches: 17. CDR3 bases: TGTGCCAGCTCGCGCGACAGGGGATTAAGCGGCGGAACTGAAGCTTTCTTT. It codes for CASSRDRGLSGGTEAFF.

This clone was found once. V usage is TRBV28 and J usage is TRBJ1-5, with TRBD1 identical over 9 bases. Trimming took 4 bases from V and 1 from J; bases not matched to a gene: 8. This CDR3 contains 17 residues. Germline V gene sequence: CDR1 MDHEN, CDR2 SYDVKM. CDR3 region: CASSSPLGQGSNQPQHF. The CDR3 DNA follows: TGTGCCAGCAGTTCACCTCTCGGACAGGGGAGCAATCAGCCCCAGCATTTT.

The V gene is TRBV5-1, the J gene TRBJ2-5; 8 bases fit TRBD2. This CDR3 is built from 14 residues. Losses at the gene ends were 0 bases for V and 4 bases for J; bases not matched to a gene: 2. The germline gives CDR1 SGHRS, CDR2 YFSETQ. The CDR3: CASSLERGRETQYF. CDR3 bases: TGCGCCAGCAGCTTGGAGCGGGGGCGAGAGACCCAGTACTTC.

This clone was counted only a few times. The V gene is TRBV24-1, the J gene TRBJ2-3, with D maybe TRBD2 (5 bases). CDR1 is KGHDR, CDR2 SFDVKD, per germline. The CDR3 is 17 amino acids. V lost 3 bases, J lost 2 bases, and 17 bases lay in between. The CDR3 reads CATSDPSEGAVTDTQYF. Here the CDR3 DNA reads TGTGCCACCAGTGATCCCTCTGAGGGAGCAGTCACAGATACGCAGTATTTT.

The DNA for the CDR3 is TGCGCCAGCAGCTTGAACAACATGAACACTGAAGCTTTCTTT. Protein: CASSLNNMNTEAFF. The chain uses TRBV5-1 and TRBJ1-1; D not resolved. Germline CDR1 and CDR2: SGHRS and YFSETQ. CDR3 length: 14 amino acids. V shed 1 base and J shed 0 bases, with 7 bases lying between them.

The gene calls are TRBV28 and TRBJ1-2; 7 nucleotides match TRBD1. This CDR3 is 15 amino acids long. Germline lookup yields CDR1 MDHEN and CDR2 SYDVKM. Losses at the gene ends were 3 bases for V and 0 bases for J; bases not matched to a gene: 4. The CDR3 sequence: CASSFLTGANYGYTF. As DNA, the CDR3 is TGTGCCAGCAGTTTTTTAACAGGGGCTAACTATGGCTACACCTTC.

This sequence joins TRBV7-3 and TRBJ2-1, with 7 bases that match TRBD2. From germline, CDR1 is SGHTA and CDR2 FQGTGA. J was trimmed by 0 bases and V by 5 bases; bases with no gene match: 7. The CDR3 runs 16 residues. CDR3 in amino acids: CASSLSGGSSYNEQFF. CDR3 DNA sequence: TGTGCCAGCAGCCTATCCGGGGGGAGCTCCTACAATGAGCAGTTCTTC.

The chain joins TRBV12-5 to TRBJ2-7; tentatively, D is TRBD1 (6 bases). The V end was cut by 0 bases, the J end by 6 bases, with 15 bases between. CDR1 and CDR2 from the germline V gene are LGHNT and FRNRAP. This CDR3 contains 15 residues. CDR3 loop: CASGLVRGFRGEQYF. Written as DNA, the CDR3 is TGTGCTAGTGGTTTGGTTAGGGGGTTTCGGGGCGAGCAGTACTTC.

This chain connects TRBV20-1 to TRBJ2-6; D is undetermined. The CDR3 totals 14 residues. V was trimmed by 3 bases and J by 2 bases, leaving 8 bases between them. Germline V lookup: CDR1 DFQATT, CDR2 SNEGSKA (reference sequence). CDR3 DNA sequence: TGCAGTGCTAGTACAGCCCCTGGGGCCAACGTCCTGACTTTC. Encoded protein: CSASTAPGANVLTF.